This is a list of T cell receptor beta chains from one sample in a study of cytomegalovirus exposure and HLA in healthy donors. TCRdb keeps only in-frame clones here, not all; method: immunoSEQ multiplex PCR. The table has 55,000 to 80,000 clones, 60% to 80% seen once; the top ten hold about 7.8%. Sequenced input: PBMCs. The receptors originated from a man in his 60s in good health and CMV-seropositive. The CDR3 runs from the conserved cysteine through the conserved F or W. Each record gives: V gene, CDR3 length, J gene, D gene, clone size, CDR3 DNA, CDR3 protein. A D gene is named only where the DNA matches it firmly. Clone size is stated in some rows and not others, as once, few, many or a class when expanded.

V gene: TRBV6-4; CDR3 length: 17; J gene: TRBJ1-5; D gene: -; clone size: -; CDR3 DNA: TGTGCCAGCAGTGTCCCTTATTCCGACAGGCTCTTTGAACCCCAGCATTTT; CDR3 protein: CASSVPYSDRLFEPQHF
V gene: TRBV18; CDR3 length: 16; J gene: TRBJ2-7; D gene: TRBD1; clone size: -; CDR3 DNA: TGTGCCAGCTCACCTCGGACGACACAGGGGGAAAACGAGCAGTACTTC; CDR3 protein: CASSPRTTQGENEQYF
V gene: TRBV7-9; CDR3 length: 13; J gene: TRBJ2-7; D gene: -; clone size: -; CDR3 DNA: TGTGCCAGCAGCTTAGAACGGGGAAACGAGCAGTACTTC; CDR3 protein: CASSLERGNEQYF
V gene: TRBV5-1; CDR3 length: 16; J gene: TRBJ2-7; D gene: TRBD2; clone size: -; CDR3 DNA: TGCGCCAGCAGCTGGGGGGGGACTAGCGGGAAATACGAGCAGTACTTC; CDR3 protein: CASSWGGTSGKYEQYF
V gene: TRBV29-1; CDR3 length: 15; J gene: TRBJ2-7; D gene: -; clone size: -; CDR3 DNA: TGCAGCGTTGAAGATCGGGGGACGTCTTCCTACGAGCAGTACTTC; CDR3 protein: CSVEDRGTSSYEQYF
V gene: TRBV10-3; CDR3 length: 13; J gene: TRBJ1-2; D gene: -; clone size: -; CDR3 DNA: TGTGCCATCAGTGGTTTGGCTTCCTATGGCTACACCTTC; CDR3 protein: CAISGLASYGYTF
V gene: TRBV28; CDR3 length: 14; J gene: TRBJ2-7; D gene: TRBD2; clone size: -; CDR3 DNA: TGTGCCAGCAGTCGTCGACTAGCGGACTACGAGCAGTACTTC; CDR3 protein: CASSRRLADYEQYF
V gene: TRBV6-5; CDR3 length: 14; J gene: TRBJ2-7; D gene: -; clone size: few; CDR3 DNA: TGTGCCAGCAGTTACTCGCACGGTTCCTACGAGCAGTACTTC; CDR3 protein: CASSYSHGSYEQYF
V gene: TRBV6-1; CDR3 length: 16; J gene: TRBJ1-1; D gene: -; clone size: -; CDR3 DNA: TGTGCCAGCAGTGTTAGGGGTTATCGGGTCCACACTGAAGCTTTCTTT; CDR3 protein: CASSVRGYRVHTEAFF
V gene: TRBV7-5; CDR3 length: 17; J gene: TRBJ1-1; D gene: -; clone size: -; CDR3 DNA: TGTGCCAGAAGCTTATGTGGCAGGGCATCACGGAACACTGAAGCTTTCTTT; CDR3 protein: CARSLCGRASRNTEAFF
V gene: TRBV11-3; CDR3 length: 17; J gene: TRBJ2-5; D gene: -; clone size: once; CDR3 DNA: TGTGCCAGCAGCCCGCCATTTACAGGGTGGGTAGGGGAGACCCAGTACTTC; CDR3 protein: CASSPPFTGWVGETQYF
V gene: TRBV6-5; CDR3 length: 15; J gene: TRBJ1-5; D gene: TRBD1; clone size: -; CDR3 DNA: TGTGCCAGCAGTTACTCAGGACAGGGAGACCAGCCCCAGCATTTT; CDR3 protein: CASSYSGQGDQPQHF
V gene: TRBV6-5; CDR3 length: 14; J gene: TRBJ2-2; D gene: -; clone size: -; CDR3 DNA: TGTGCCAGCAGTTACTCGGAGGGGTCCGGGGAGCTGTTTTTT; CDR3 protein: CASSYSEGSGELFF
V gene: TRBV6-1; CDR3 length: 15; J gene: TRBJ1-2; D gene: -; clone size: -; CDR3 DNA: TGTGCCAGCAGTCCCGGGCGGGGGCGTCTCTATGGCTACACCTTC; CDR3 protein: CASSPGRGRLYGYTF
V gene: TRBV7-9; CDR3 length: 15; J gene: TRBJ2-1; D gene: TRBD2; clone size: -; CDR3 DNA: TGTGCCAGCAGCTCAAAGACTAGCGGGGGAAATGAGCAGTTCTTC; CDR3 protein: CASSSKTSGGNEQFF
V gene: TRBV10-1; CDR3 length: 15; J gene: TRBJ2-5; D gene: -; clone size: -; CDR3 DNA: TGCGCCAGCAGGGCAGGGACTCTTAACCAAGAGACCCAGTACTTC; CDR3 protein: CASRAGTLNQETQYF